This entry is about one T cell receptor beta chain. What it binds is unknown. Germline V lookup: CDR1 SGHRS, CDR2 YFSETQ. The V segment lost 0 bases and the J segment 7 bases; nucleotides outside the gene matches: 10. This CDR3 has 18 amino acids. Before sequencing took place, the ViraFEST assay used viral peptide pools to expand antigen-specific CD4+ T cells. It was after more than 8 days of culture that CD4+ T cells were isolated. This entry comes from a study of vaccination effects on CD4 cells after COVID-19. Study-wide results and limits: Among infection- and vaccine-induced clones, marked clonal contraction occurred late after vaccination.

TCRdb keeps only in-frame clones here, not all; method: immunoSEQ multiplex PCR. Of fewer than 65,000 clones listed, roughly 76% were seen once; the top ten hold under 3%. The sample consisted of CD4+ T cells from PBMCs cultured with HCoV-229E spike peptides, taken before COVID-19 vaccination. The chain uses TRBV5-1 and TRBJ1-6, with 10 bases matching TRBD1. The TCR comes from a human donor who received a COVID-19 vaccine. CDR3 nucleotide sequence: TGCGCCAGCAGCTTGGGGGAAGGGACAGGGGATAGAAATTCACCCCTCCACTTT. It codes for CASSLGEGTGDRNSPLHF.